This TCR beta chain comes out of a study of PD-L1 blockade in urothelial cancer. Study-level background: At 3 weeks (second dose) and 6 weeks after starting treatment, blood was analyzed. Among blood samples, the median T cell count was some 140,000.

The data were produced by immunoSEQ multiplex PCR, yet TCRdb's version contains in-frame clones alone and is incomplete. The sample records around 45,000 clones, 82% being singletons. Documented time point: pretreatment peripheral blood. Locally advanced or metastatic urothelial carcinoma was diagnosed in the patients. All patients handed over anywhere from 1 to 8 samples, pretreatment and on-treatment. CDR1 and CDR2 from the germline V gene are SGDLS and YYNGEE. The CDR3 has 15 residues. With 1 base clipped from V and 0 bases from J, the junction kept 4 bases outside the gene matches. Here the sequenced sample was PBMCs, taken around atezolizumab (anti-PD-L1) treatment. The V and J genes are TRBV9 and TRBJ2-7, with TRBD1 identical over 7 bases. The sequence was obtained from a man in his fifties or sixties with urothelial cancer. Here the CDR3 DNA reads TGTGCCAGCAGCGTATTAGGGACAGCCTCCTACGAGCAGTACTTC. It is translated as CASSVLGTASYEQYF.